Detailed here is one T cell receptor beta chain. The data derive from a study of blood T cell repertoires in COVID-19. Study at large: The study drew acute and convalescent COVID-19 samples from the United States, Italy and Spain.

V shed 2 bases and J shed 5 bases, with 12 bases lying between them. Looked up from germline, CDR1 is GTSNPN and CDR2 is SVGIG (reference sequence). CDR3 length: 13 amino acids. Method: immunoSEQ multiplex PCR; TCRdb's copy keeps in-frame clones and lacks some. The data contain approximately 150,000 clones, 79% of them seen just once; the ten biggest clones take up around 19%. This chain connects TRBV30 to TRBJ2-5; D possibly corresponds to TRBD2 (5 bases). The material sequenced was PBMCs or T cells enriched from blood (not recorded which). The TCR originated in a woman in her sixties or seventies in a cohort exposed to, infected with or recovered from COVID-19 (not recorded which). In nucleotides, the CDR3 is TGTGCCTGGAGTCGGAGGTCGAGGGAGACCCAGTACTTC. Residues: CAWSRRSRETQYF.